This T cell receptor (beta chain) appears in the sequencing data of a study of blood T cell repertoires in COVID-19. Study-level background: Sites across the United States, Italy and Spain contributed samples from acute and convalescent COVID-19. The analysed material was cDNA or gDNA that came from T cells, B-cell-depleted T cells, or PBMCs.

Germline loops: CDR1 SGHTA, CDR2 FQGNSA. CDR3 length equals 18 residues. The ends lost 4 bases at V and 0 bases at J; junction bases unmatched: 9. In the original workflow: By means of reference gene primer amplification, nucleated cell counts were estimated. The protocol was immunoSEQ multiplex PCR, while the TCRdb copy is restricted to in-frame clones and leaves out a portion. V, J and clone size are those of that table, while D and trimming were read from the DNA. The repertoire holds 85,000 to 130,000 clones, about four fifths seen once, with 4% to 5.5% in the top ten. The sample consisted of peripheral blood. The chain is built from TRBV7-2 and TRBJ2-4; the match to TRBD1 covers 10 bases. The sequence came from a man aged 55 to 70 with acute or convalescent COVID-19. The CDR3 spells CASSSWTGGLLAKNIQYF. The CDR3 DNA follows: TGTGCCAGCAGCTCCTGGACAGGGGGACTGCTAGCCAAAAACATTCAGTACTTC.